One and the same sample provided the 22 T cell receptor beta chains below, sequenced in a study of T cells after yellow fever vaccination (dated by TCRdb to about 2019). The treatment or condition label corresponds to: live attenuated yellow fever vaccine strain. Library prep was done by 5' RACE. These reads were obtained on an Illumina NovaSeq 6000. Using fastp at Q25 and MiXCR, TCRdb reprocessed the public reads and kept productive beta chains. All rows with the same CDR3 protein become a single entry with the most common DNA and genes. This sample is represented by approximately 330,000 distinct CDR3 sequences; roughly an eighth of them were singletons. 3.2% of the sample rests with the top ten. The sequenced sample was CD4+ T cells sorted from PBMCs, obtained 15 days after the yellow fever booster vaccination. Receptor source: a man younger than 35 who received the YFV17D yellow fever vaccine.

This CDR3 reads CASSLAGANSYEQYV. In DNA, the CDR3 is TGTGCCAGCAGTTTAGCCGGGGCGAACTCCTACGAGCAGTACGTC. The V and J genes are TRBV28 and TRBJ2-7; D is tentatively TRBD1 or TRBD2 (5 bases each). Trimming left V 2 bases short and J 0 bases short, with 11 bases between. The CDR3 length is 15 residues. CDR1 MDHEN and CDR2 SYDVKM come from the germline V gene.

In this sample, this clonotype turned up a few times. This rearrangement joins TRBV29-1 to TRBJ2-3; maybe TRBD2 (6 bases). The germline V gene encodes CDR1 SQVTM and CDR2 ANQGSEA. This CDR3 is 14 amino acids long. The V end lost 4 bases, the J end lost 1 base, and 12 bases lay between the germline ends. CDR3 region: CSVVRGSGTDTQYF. In DNA form, the CDR3 reads TGCAGCGTTGTACGGGGGAGCGGCACAGATACGCAGTATTTT.

V and J are TRBV14 and TRBJ2-5; TRBD1 matches 7 bases. Germline V CDR1 and CDR2: SGHDN, FVKESK. Trimming removed 3 bases from V and 2 bases from J; junction bases left unmatched: 12. The CDR3 consists of 17 residues. The CDR3 DNA sequence: TGTGCCAGCAGCCATCACCGGGACAGTCAATTTCAAGAGACCCAGTACTTC. Protein product: CASSHHRDSQFQETQYF.

This clonotype was observed at least ten times. As DNA, the CDR3 is TGTGCCAGCAGTTTTCGGGGGAGTGAAGCTTTCTTT. Its translation: CASSFRGSEAFF. The chain recombines TRBV28 with TRBJ1-1; tentative D call: TRBD1 (5 bases). The CDR3 has 12 amino acids. In germline, CDR1 is MDHEN, CDR2 SYDVKM. Trimming left V 3 bases short and J 7 bases short, with 9 bases between.

V gene TRBV7-2 combines with J gene TRBJ2-5; TRBD2 agrees at 10 bases. V lost 5 bases, J lost 5 bases, and 8 bases stayed unmatched. Germline-derived CDR1 and CDR2 are SGHTA and FQGNSA. The CDR3 covers 15 residues. The CDR3 DNA reads TGTGCCAGCAGCCTCCAAGGGACTAGCGAGGAGACCCAGTACTTC. It translates to CASSLQGTSEETQYF.

This clonotype turned up a few times. The V gene is TRBV5-1, the J gene TRBJ2-5; a weak D match, TRBD2 (6 bases). The CDR3 sequence is 15 residues long. Trimming removed 2 bases from V and 0 bases from J, with 11 bases in between. In germline, CDR1 is SGHRS, CDR2 YFSETQ. This CDR3 reads CASSLSGPYQETQYF. DNA of the CDR3: TGCGCCAGCAGCTTAAGCGGGCCGTACCAAGAGACCCAGTACTTC.

This clonotype was seen a few times. The chain links TRBV6-4 to TRBJ2-5; D is uncertain. The germline V gene has CDR1 MRHNA and CDR2 SNTAGT. Trimming took off 2 bases at V and 5 bases at J, with 6 bases between the two ends. The CDR3 runs 12 residues. The CDR3 DNA is TGTGCCAGCAGTGACGTCGGGGAGACCCAGTACTTC. Residues: CASSDVGETQYF.

This clonotype was seen a handful of times. V and J are TRBV29-1 and TRBJ2-1; D might be TRBD2 (6 bases). In germline, CDR1 is SQVTM, CDR2 ANQGSEA. The CDR3 contains 13 residues. Trimming pared 6 bases from V and 4 bases from J, leaving 13 bases between. The DNA of the CDR3 is TGCAGCGTCGGGGGTACGCCGTACAATGAGCAGTTCTTC. It specifies CSVGGTPYNEQFF.

The chain couples TRBV6-2 or TRBV6-3 to TRBJ2-7; 9 bases match TRBD1. The CDR3 sequence is 14 residues long. Unmatched junction bases numbered 5, after V lost 2 bases and J lost 6 bases. The germline V gene encodes CDR1 MNHEY and CDR2 SVGEGT. The CDR3 sequence: CASSYGTGFGEQYV. Written as DNA, the CDR3 is TGTGCCAGCAGTTACGGGACAGGGTTTGGCGAGCAGTACGTC.

This clonotype was picked up a small number of times. The chain employs TRBV20-1 and TRBJ1-5, with TRBD1 as a possible D gene (6 bases). V gave up 6 bases and J gave up 4 bases, with 19 bases separating them. The CDR3 consists of 15 residues. Germline V gene sequence: CDR1 DFQATT, CDR2 SNEGSKA (reference sequence). CDR3 residues: CSAIGGANINQPQHF. In DNA, the CDR3 is TGCAGTGCCATCGGGGGGGCCAATATAAATCAGCCCCAGCATTTT.

The sample holds many counts of this clonotype. J is TRBJ2-6 and V is TRBV7-9; D is possibly TRBD1 (6 bases). Germline V gives CDR1 SEHNR, CDR2 FQNEAQ (reference sequence). CDR3 length: 15 amino acids. Trimming took off 5 bases at V and 4 bases at J, with 12 bases between the two ends. CDR3 protein: CASSKQGGGANVLTF. The CDR3 DNA reads TGTGCCAGCAGCAAACAGGGCGGGGGGGCCAACGTCCTGACTTTC.

The chain joins TRBV6-5 to TRBJ1-1; possible D gene TRBD1, 6 bases. Trimming took off 6 bases at V and 0 bases at J, with 14 bases between the two ends. Germline values: CDR1 MNHEY, CDR2 SVGAGI. The CDR3 length is 15 residues. For the CDR3, the DNA is TGTGCCAGCAGCACCGGGACATATTTGAACACTGAAGCTTTCTTT. Translating it yields CASSTGTYLNTEAFF.

The chain uses TRBV20-1 and TRBJ2-3; D perhaps matches TRBD2 (6 bases). This CDR3 is 13 amino acids long. In germline, CDR1 is DFQATT, CDR2 SNEGSKA (reference sequence). The germline V and J ends were trimmed by 8 bases and 2 bases, with 14 bases remaining between them. The CDR3 spells CSHPGGNTDTQYF. The CDR3 DNA is TGCAGTCACCCCGGGGGAAACACAGATACGCAGTATTTT.

This clonotype showed up many times. The chain has TRBV28 and TRBJ2-6; D gene uncertain. CDR1 is MDHEN and CDR2 is SYDVKM in the germline V gene. Trimming shortened V by 6 bases and J by 2 bases, and 5 bases separated the two germline ends. The CDR3 is 13 residues long. CDR3 sequence reads: CASSLTGANVLTF. CDR3 nucleotide sequence: TGTGCCAGCAGCTTAACTGGGGCCAACGTCCTGACTTTC.

This rearrangement joins TRBV5-1 to TRBJ1-1; no definite D call. The CDR3 runs to 13 residues. Germline-derived CDR1 and CDR2 are SGHRS and YFSETQ. V lost 4 bases and J lost 4, with 11 bases in between. The CDR3 DNA follows: TGCGCCAGCAGCGGGGTCGAGGCCACTGAAGCTTTCTTT. Translation gives CASSGVEATEAFF.

At least ten counts were recorded for this clonotype. The chain joins TRBV7-3 to TRBJ2-5; a weak D match, TRBD1 (6 bases). The CDR3 is made up of 14 amino acids. Germline CDR1 SGHTA, CDR2 FQGTGA. V lost 5 bases to trimming and J lost 5 bases, with 15 bases between them. CDR3 bases: TGTGCCAGCAGCCCCGCCAGGGGCTATGAGACCCAGTACTTC. Its translation: CASSPARGYETQYF.

This clonotype has a handful of counts. The rearrangement joins TRBV20-1 to TRBJ2-1, with D possibly matching TRBD2 (7 bases). Germline V CDR1 and CDR2: DFQATT, SNEGSKA (reference sequence). This CDR3 region has 14 residues. The V and J ends lost 1 base and 8 bases respectively, with 15 bases between them. CDR3: CSARVPGGPHEQFF. CDR3 bases: TGCAGTGCTAGAGTCCCCGGGGGGCCCCATGAGCAGTTCTTC.

This clonotype occurred a few times. The chain links TRBV7-2 to TRBJ1-2, with D unresolved. Germline CDR1 reads SGHTA; CDR2 reads FQGNSA. CDR3 length: 12 amino acids. Deletions cut 5 bases from V and 4 bases from J, with 8 bases between. CDR3 sequence reads: CASSGGIYGYTF. In DNA form, the CDR3 reads TGTGCCAGCAGCGGAGGGATCTATGGCTACACCTTC.

The sample holds a few counts of this clonotype. The rearrangement links TRBV25-1 to TRBJ2-3; the D gene is possibly TRBD1 (6 bases). The CDR3 consists of 15 residues. The V end was cut by 3 bases, the J end by 2 bases, with 12 bases between. Germline assignment: CDR1 MGHDK and CDR2 SYGVNS. CDR3 sequence: CASSETGHLTDTQYF. The CDR3 DNA reads TGTGCCAGCAGTGAGACGGGACACCTCACAGATACGCAGTATTTT.

This clonotype was seen more than once but under ten times. The chain links TRBV5-1 to TRBJ2-3; TRBD2 aligns across 7 bases. With 10 bases clipped from V and 2 bases from J, the junction kept 7 bases outside the gene matches. CDR3 length equals 13 residues. Germline V lookup: CDR1 SGHRS, CDR2 YFSETQ. The CDR3 loop reads CARQRGVTDTQYF. CDR3 coding DNA: TGCGCCCGCCAGCGGGGCGTCACAGATACGCAGTATTTT.

The chain combines TRBV20-1 with TRBJ2-7; D tentatively reads TRBD1 or TRBD2 (5 bases each). Germline CDR1 DFQATT, CDR2 SNEGSKA (reference sequence). The CDR3 has 15 residues. Trimming took off 5 bases at V and 0 bases at J, with 17 bases between the two ends. The CDR3 loop is CSAQNPGRNSYEQYF. The CDR3 DNA follows: TGCAGTGCTCAGAACCCGGGACGGAACTCCTACGAGCAGTACTTC.

This clonotype has a count of ten or more. V gene TRBV4-3 combines with J gene TRBJ1-6; D call uncertain. Trimming took 0 bases from V and 8 from J, leaving 2 bases between them. Germline V gene sequence: CDR1 LGHNA, CDR2 YSLEER. There are 12 residues in the CDR3. CDR3 residues: CASSQDYSPLHF. CDR3 DNA sequence: TGCGCCAGCAGCCAAGACTATTCACCCCTCCACTTT.